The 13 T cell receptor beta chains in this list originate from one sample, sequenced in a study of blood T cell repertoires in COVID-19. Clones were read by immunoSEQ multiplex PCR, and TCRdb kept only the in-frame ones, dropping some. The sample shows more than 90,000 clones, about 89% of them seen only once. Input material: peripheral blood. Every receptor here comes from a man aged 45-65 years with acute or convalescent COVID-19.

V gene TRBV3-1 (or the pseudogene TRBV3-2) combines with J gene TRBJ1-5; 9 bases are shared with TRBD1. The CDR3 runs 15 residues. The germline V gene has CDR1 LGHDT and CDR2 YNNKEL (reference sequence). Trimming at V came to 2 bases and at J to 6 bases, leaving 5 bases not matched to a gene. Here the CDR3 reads CASSQSDRGGQPQHF. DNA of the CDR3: TGTGCCAGCAGCCAATCGGACAGGGGTGGTCAGCCCCAGCATTTT.

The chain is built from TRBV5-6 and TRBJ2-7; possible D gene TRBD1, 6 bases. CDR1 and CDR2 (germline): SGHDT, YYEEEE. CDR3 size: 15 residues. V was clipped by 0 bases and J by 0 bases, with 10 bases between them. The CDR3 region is CASSLGQGLSYEQYF. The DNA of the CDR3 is TGTGCCAGCAGCTTGGGCCAGGGGCTCTCCTACGAGCAGTACTTC.

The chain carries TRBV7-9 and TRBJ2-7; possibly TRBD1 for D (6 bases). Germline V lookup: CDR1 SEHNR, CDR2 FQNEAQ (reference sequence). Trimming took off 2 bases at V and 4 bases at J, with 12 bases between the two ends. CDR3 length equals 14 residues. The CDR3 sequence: CASSLSGTSYEQYF. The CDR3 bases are TGTGCCAGCAGCTTATCCGGGACAAGTTACGAGCAGTACTTC.

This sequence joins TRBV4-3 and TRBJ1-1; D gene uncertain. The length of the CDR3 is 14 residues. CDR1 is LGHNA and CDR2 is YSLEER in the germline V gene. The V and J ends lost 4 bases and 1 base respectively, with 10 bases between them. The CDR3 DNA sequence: TGCGCCAGCAGCCCCGGACTAGCGAACACTGAAGCTTTCTTT. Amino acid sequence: CASSPGLANTEAFF.

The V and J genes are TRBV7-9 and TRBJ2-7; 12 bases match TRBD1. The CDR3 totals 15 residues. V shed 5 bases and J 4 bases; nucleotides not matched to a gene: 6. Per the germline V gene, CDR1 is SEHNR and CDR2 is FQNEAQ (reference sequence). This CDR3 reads CASSSRDRGQYEQYF. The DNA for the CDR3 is TGTGCCAGCAGCAGCCGGGACAGGGGGCAGTACGAGCAGTACTTC.

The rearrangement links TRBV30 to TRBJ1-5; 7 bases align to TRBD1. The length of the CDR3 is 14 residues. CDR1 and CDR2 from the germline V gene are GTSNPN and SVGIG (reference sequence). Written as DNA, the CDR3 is TGTGCTTTCTCGACAGGGACAAACAATCAGCCCCAGCATTTT. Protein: CAFSTGTNNQPQHF.

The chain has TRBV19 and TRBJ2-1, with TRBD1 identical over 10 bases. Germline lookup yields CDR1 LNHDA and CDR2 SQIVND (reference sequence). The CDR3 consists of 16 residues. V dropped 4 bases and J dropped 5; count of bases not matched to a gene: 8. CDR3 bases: TGTGCCAGTAGTACCCCGACAGGGGGCCTGGACAATGAGCAGTTCTTC. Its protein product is CASSTPTGGLDNEQFF. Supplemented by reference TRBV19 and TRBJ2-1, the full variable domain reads DGGITQSPKYLFRKEGQNVTLSCEQNLNHDAMYWYRQDPGQGLRLIYYSQIVNDFQKGDIAEGYSVSREKKESFPLTVTSAQKNPTAFYLCASSTPTGGLDNEQFFGPGTRLTVL.

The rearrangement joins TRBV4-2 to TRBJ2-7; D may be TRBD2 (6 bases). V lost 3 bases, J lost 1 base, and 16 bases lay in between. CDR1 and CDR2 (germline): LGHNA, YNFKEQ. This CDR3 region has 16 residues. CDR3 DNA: TGTGCCAGCAGCCAGCGTATCGGGACTGCTTCCTACGAGCAGTACTTC. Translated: CASSQRIGTASYEQYF.

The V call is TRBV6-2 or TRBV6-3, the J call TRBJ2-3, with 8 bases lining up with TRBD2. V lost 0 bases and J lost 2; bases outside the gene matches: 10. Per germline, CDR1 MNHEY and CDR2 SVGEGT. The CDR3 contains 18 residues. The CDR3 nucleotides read TGTGCCAGCAGTTACTCTTTCGTAGCGGGGATAGACACAGATACGCAGTATTTT. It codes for CASSYSFVAGIDTDTQYF.

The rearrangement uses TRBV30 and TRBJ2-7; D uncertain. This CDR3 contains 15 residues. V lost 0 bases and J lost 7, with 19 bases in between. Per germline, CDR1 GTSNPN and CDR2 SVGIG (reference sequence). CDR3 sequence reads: CAWSVRSQVPWEQYF. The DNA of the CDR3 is TGTGCCTGGAGTGTACGGTCGCAGGTTCCCTGGGAGCAGTACTTC.

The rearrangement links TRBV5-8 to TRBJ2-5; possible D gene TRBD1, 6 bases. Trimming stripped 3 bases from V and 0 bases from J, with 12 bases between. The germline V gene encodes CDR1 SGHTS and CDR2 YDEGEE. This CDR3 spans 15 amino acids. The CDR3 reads CASSSNRVNQETQYF. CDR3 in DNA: TGTGCCAGCAGCTCAAACAGGGTAAACCAAGAGACCCAGTACTTC.

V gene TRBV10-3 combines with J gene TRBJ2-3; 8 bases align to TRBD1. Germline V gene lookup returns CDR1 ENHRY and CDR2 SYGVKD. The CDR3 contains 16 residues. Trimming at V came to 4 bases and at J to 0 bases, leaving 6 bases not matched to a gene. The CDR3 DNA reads TGTGCCATCAGTGTGGGCCAGGGGGCTAGCACAGATACGCAGTATTTT. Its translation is CAISVGQGASTDTQYF.

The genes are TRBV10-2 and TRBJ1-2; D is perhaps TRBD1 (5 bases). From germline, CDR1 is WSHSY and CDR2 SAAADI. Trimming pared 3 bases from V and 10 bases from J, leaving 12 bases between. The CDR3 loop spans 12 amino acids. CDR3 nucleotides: TGCGCCAGCAGTGATGACAGACTTCCCTACACCTTC. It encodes CASSDDRLPYTF.